A selection of T cell receptor beta chains follows, all from one sample in a study of blood T cell repertoires in COVID-19. Produced via immunoSEQ multiplex PCR; TCRdb's table is partial and in-frame only. The data hold about 150,000 clones, with about 85% observed a single time. The specimen sequenced was peripheral blood. Receptors originate from a human donor with acute or convalescent COVID-19. The donor label of this sample is uncertain. CDR3s include the opening cysteine and the closing phenylalanine or tryptophan. A D gene is named only where the DNA matches it firmly. Clone size is given for some rows only: seen once, a few or many times, or a class if the clone is expanded.

J,V,length,size,D,CDR3,DNA
TRBJ1-4,TRBV9,18,.,.,CASSVGTTRRGAYEKLFF,TGTGCCAGCAGCGTAGGTACTACTCGGCGGGGCGCCTATGAAAAACTGTTTTTT
TRBJ1-2,TRBV9,17,.,TRBD1,CASSVVPGQGTNYGYTF,TGTGCCAGCAGCGTAGTCCCGGGACAGGGAACGAACTATGGCTACACCTTC
TRBJ1-2,TRBV19,15,.,.,CASSMRQGINYGYTF,TGTGCCAGTAGTATGAGGCAGGGCATTAACTATGGCTACACCTTC
TRBJ1-5,TRBV4-2,14,.,TRBD1,CASSRQGADQPQHF,TGTGCCAGCAGCCGACAGGGAGCCGATCAGCCCCAGCATTTT
TRBJ1-1,TRBV9,18,few,.,CASSPSIGNGGMNTEAFF,TGTGCCAGCAGCCCGTCGATTGGCAACGGGGGAATGAACACTGAAGCTTTCTTT
TRBJ1-5,TRBV12-2,16,.,.,CASRLGAGAGNQPQHF,TGTGCAAGTCGCTTGGGGGCGGGGGCTGGCAATCAGCCCCAGCATTTT
TRBJ2-6,TRBV7-6,15,.,.,CASSLGQSGANVLTF,TGTGCCAGCAGCTTAGGGCAGTCTGGGGCCAACGTCCTGACTTTC
TRBJ1-3,TRBV5-4,14,.,.,CASSYRVPGNTIYF,TGTGCCAGCAGCTACAGAGTACCTGGAAACACCATATATTTT
TRBJ2-5,TRBV5-4,15,.,TRBD2,CASSSGGGSQETQYF,TGTGCCAGCAGCTCGGGGGGGGGCAGCCAAGAGACCCAGTACTTC
TRBJ2-1,TRBV7-9,14,.,.,CASSSSVSVNEQFF,TGTGCCAGCAGCTCTTCCGTTTCTGTCAATGAGCAGTTCTTC
TRBJ1-6,TRBV11-2,16,.,.,CASSLRPQGWNSPLHF,TGTGCCAGCAGCTTACGCCCGCAGGGGTGGAATTCACCCCTCCACTTT
TRBJ1-1,TRBV2,14,.,.,CASSGVGGTTEAFF,TGTGCCAGCAGTGGGGTGGGAGGGACCACTGAAGCTTTCTTT
TRBJ2-7,TRBV6-5,15,.,TRBD1,CASSYRGQSSYEQYF,TGTGCCAGCAGCTACAGGGGGCAGAGCTCCTACGAGCAGTACTTC
TRBJ2-2,TRBV9,17,.,.,CASSTGLLSSGTGELFF,TGTGCCAGCAGCACAGGCCTCCTATCATCGGGTACCGGGGAGCTGTTTTTT
TRBJ2-5,TRBV29-1,12,.,.,CSVRRGQETQYF,TGCAGCGTTAGAAGGGGCCAAGAGACCCAGTACTTC
TRBJ2-6,TRBV30,16,.,.,CAWSDGLPSGANVLTF,TGTGCCTGGAGTGATGGCCTGCCCTCTGGGGCCAACGTCCTGACTTTC
TRBJ1-5,TRBV27,16,.,TRBD1,CASMGQGVRGNQPQHF,TGTGCCAGCATGGGGCAGGGGGTCAGGGGCAATCAGCCCCAGCATTTT
TRBJ1-2,TRBV7-9,15,.,TRBD1,CASSGSAGTGYGYTF,TGTGCCAGCAGCGGATCCGCCGGGACAGGGTATGGCTACACCTTC
TRBJ1-1,TRBV27,15,.,.,CASSPAAGWGTEAFF,TGTGCCAGCAGTCCCGCCGCGGGATGGGGCACTGAAGCTTTCTTT
TRBJ1-3,TRBV7-2,13,.,.,CASSLPSLDTIYF,TGTGCCAGCAGCCTTCCATCCCTAGACACCATATATTTT
TRBJ2-5,TRBV4-3,16,.,TRBD1,CASSQGDRGRVETQYF,TGCGCCAGCAGCCAAGGTGACAGGGGGCGCGTCGAGACCCAGTACTTC
TRBJ1-2,TRBV6-5,13,once,TRBD1,CASSGEQGAGYTF,TGTGCCAGCAGCGGGGAACAGGGGGCAGGCTACACCTTC
TRBJ2-2,TRBV19,13,.,TRBD2,CASGLGYTGELFF,TGTGCCAGTGGACTAGGTTACACCGGGGAGCTGTTTTTT
TRBJ1-4,TRBV28,14,.,.,CASSFVSNNEKLFF,TGTGCCAGCAGTTTCGTTAGTAACAATGAAAAACTGTTTTTT
TRBJ1-6,TRBV27,15,.,.,CASSPPPYKGSPLHF,TGTGCCAGCAGTCCCCCACCTTATAAGGGGTCACCCCTCCACTTT
TRBJ2-1,TRBV10-3,17,.,TRBD2,CAISESVLAGGLNEQFF,TGTGCCATCAGTGAGTCGGTCCTAGCGGGAGGGCTCAATGAGCAGTTCTTC
TRBJ2-7,TRBV18,13,.,TRBD1,CASSRETGSEQYF,TGTGCCAGCTCCCGAGAGACAGGGTCCGAGCAGTACTTC
TRBJ2-3,TRBV2,13,.,.,CASTEGAADTQYF,TGTGCCAGCACGGAGGGGGCTGCAGATACGCAGTATTTT
TRBJ2-2,TRBV7-9,15,.,TRBD1,CASSLRTGSVGELFF,TGTGCCAGCAGCTTACGGACAGGGAGCGTCGGGGAGCTGTTTTTT
TRBJ2-1,TRBV10-3,15,.,TRBD1,CATHDRQGADGEQFF,TGTGCCACGCACGACCGACAGGGGGCCGATGGTGAGCAGTTCTTC
TRBJ1-5,TRBV28,14,.,.,CASSRVYSNQPQHF,TGTGCCAGCAGTCGAGTTTATAGCAATCAGCCCCAGCATTTT
TRBJ2-1,TRBV3-1/TRBV3-2,14,.,.,CASSRGEAYNEQFF,TGTGCCAGCAGCCGGGGGGAGGCCTACAATGAGCAGTTCTTC
TRBJ2-3,TRBV3-1/TRBV3-2,15,.,.,CASSQDQDYTDTQYF,TGTGCCAGCAGCCAAGATCAGGACTACACAGATACGCAGTATTTT
TRBJ2-5,TRBV30,15,once,.,CAWSVSTDSQETQYF,TGTGCCTGGAGTGTGAGTACGGACAGCCAAGAGACCCAGTACTTC
TRBJ2-3,TRBV7-3,15,.,.,CASSPGASVTDTQYF,TGTGCCAGCAGCCCTGGGGCTAGCGTCACAGATACGCAGTATTTT
TRBJ2-1,TRBV5-4,15,.,.,CASSLAVGGYNEQFF,TGTGCCAGCAGCTTGGCCGTGGGGGGCTACAATGAGCAGTTCTTC
TRBJ1-1,TRBV18,13,.,.,CASSPGQLTEAFF,TGTGCCAGCTCACCAGGACAGCTCACTGAAGCTTTCTTT
TRBJ2-5,TRBV7-2,18,once,TRBD1,CASSLVGGTGGYRETQYF,TGTGCCAGCAGCTTAGTAGGCGGGACAGGGGGCTACAGAGAGACCCAGTACTTC
TRBJ1-1,TRBV7-2,15,.,.,CASSLEDGGNTEAFF,TGTGCCAGCAGCTTAGAGGACGGGGGGAACACTGAAGCTTTCTTT
TRBJ2-5,TRBV7-6,13,.,TRBD2,CASTISRGETQYF,TGTGCCAGCACCATATCGCGGGGGGAGACCCAGTACTTC
TRBJ2-5,TRBV7-9,11,.,.,CASSSGETQYF,TGTGCCAGCAGCTCAGGGGAGACCCAGTACTTC
TRBJ2-5,TRBV29-1,13,.,.,CSVEAQGRETQYF,TGCAGCGTTGAAGCCCAGGGGCGGGAGACCCAGTACTTC
TRBJ1-1,TRBV6-2/TRBV6-3,13,.,.,CASSLRQARGAFF,TGTGCCAGCAGTTTGCGACAGGCCCGAGGGGCTTTCTTT
TRBJ2-5,TRBV19,14,.,.,CASSIRGRQETQYF,TGTGCCAGTAGTATAAGGGGTCGTCAAGAGACCCAGTACTTC
TRBJ2-2,TRBV7-2,16,.,TRBD2,CASSLGGLADAGELFF,TGTGCCAGCAGCCTAGGGGGACTAGCAGATGCCGGGGAGCTGTTTTTT
TRBJ1-3,TRBV3-1/TRBV3-2,15,.,.,CASSQLRGGGNTIYF,TGTGCCAGCAGCCAACTGAGGGGGGGAGGAAACACCATATATTTT
TRBJ2-2,TRBV11-2,15,.,TRBD2,CASSHTSGITGELFF,TGTGCCAGCAGCCACACTAGCGGGATTACCGGGGAGCTGTTTTTT
TRBJ1-1,TRBV24-1,13,.,.,CATSDPDQAEAFF,TGTGCCACCAGTGATCCCGACCAGGCTGAAGCTTTCTTT
TRBJ1-1,TRBV4-3,17,.,.,CASSLVTAREGFTEAFF,TGCGCCAGCAGCCTCGTAACTGCAAGGGAGGGATTCACTGAAGCTTTCTTT
TRBJ2-3,TRBV2,14,.,.,CASSGGGGSDTQYF,TGTGCCAGCAGTGGGGGGGGCGGGTCAGATACGCAGTATTTT
TRBJ1-6,TRBV19,17,.,.,CASTSRQTSSYNSPLHF,TGTGCCAGTACGTCTAGGCAAACGAGCTCCTATAATTCACCCCTCCACTTT
TRBJ2-2,TRBV10-3,14,.,TRBD2,CAIRTSGNTGELFF,TGTGCCATCAGGACTAGCGGCAACACCGGGGAGCTGTTTTTT